These 27 T cell receptor beta chains were all obtained from the same sample, sequenced in a study of T-cell memory formation after mild COVID-19. A single record per CDR3 protein comes from TCRdb applying MiXCR to the 5' RACE reads. The sample holds 350,000 to 550,000 distinct CDR3 sequences, around 17% seen once. The sample taken for sequencing was PBMCs or a T cell subset sorted from them (not recorded which). The receptors were sampled from a man between 18 and 35 years old who had mild COVID-19 (a few samples of this study predate the infection). Cell type and time point are not known.

The rearrangement joins TRBV19 to TRBJ1-1; D ambiguous. CDR3 length: 15 residues. Trimming cost V 1 base and J 0 bases, with 9 bases left between them. Germline V gene lookup returns CDR1 LNHDA and CDR2 SQIVND (reference sequence). This CDR3 is CASSIVPAMNTEAFF. As DNA, the CDR3 is TGTGCCAGTAGTATAGTCCCGGCCATGAACACTGAAGCTTTCTTT.

The chain joins TRBV11-2 to TRBJ2-1; D might be TRBD1 (6 bases). Germline V gene sequence: CDR1 SGHAT, CDR2 FQNNGV. CDR3 length equals 16 residues. V lost 4 bases to trimming and J lost 6 bases, with 19 bases between them. CDR3 DNA sequence: TGTGCCAGCAGCTCTCCAGGGGCCACTACCCTCAATGAGCAGTTCTTC. It codes for CASSSPGATTLNEQFF.

This clonotype has more than one count but fewer than ten. The chain employs TRBV7-2 and TRBJ1-1, with D possibly TRBD1 on 5 matching bases. This CDR3 has 14 residues. Trimming stripped 5 bases from V and 0 bases from J, with 10 bases between. The V gene's germline CDR1 is SGHTA and CDR2 FQGNSA. CDR3 region: CASSKQVVNTEAFF. Written as DNA, the CDR3 is TGTGCCAGCAGCAAACAGGTGGTGAACACTGAAGCTTTCTTT.

This clonotype has a single count. With a much larger clone just one base away, this may be a read error. V is TRBV20-1 and J is TRBJ1-5; 9 bases agree with TRBD1. Germline assignment: CDR1 DFQATT and CDR2 SNEGSKA (reference sequence). The CDR3 sequence is 16 residues long. CDR3 protein: CSARDVGGQGMGPKHF. In nucleotides, the CDR3 is TGCAGTGCTAGAGATGTTGGGGGACAGGGCATGGGGCCCAAGCATTTT.

CDR3 DNA sequence: TGTGCCAGCAGCTTAGCACAGGGAGGTGGCTACACCTTC. It is translated as CASSLAQGGGYTF. The V gene is TRBV7-6, the J gene TRBJ1-2, with D perhaps TRBD1 (6 bases). The CDR3 consists of 13 residues. V gave up 0 bases and J gave up 7 bases, with 9 bases separating them. In germline, CDR1 is SGHVS, CDR2 FNYEAQ.

This clonotype appeared many times. The chain couples TRBV12-3 or TRBV12-4 to TRBJ2-5; D not certain. V lost 0 bases and J 5 bases, leaving 4 bases between the germline ends. This CDR3 spans 12 amino acids. CDR3 loop: CASSLALETQYF. CDR3 DNA sequence: TGTGCCAGCAGTTTAGCGCTCGAGACCCAGTACTTC.

J is TRBJ2-2 and V is TRBV2; TRBD1 aligns across 9 bases. The CDR3 runs 16 residues. Germline V gene lookup returns CDR1 SNHLY and CDR2 FYNNEI. V lost 7 bases to trimming and J lost 2 bases; unmatched junction nucleotides: 8. The CDR3 DNA is TGTGCCAGCATGACCCGGACAGGGGCCAACACCGGGGAGCTGTTTTTT. Amino acids: CASMTRTGANTGELFF.

The rearrangement links TRBV2 to TRBJ1-2; 7 bases line up with TRBD1. This CDR3 comprises 12 residues. V lost 7 bases to trimming and J lost 4 bases; unmatched junction nucleotides: 3. Germline CDR1 reads SNHLY; CDR2 reads FYNNEI. The CDR3 nucleotides read TGTGCCAGCATTTACAGGGGCTATGGCTACACCTTC. This encodes CASIYRGYGYTF.

The J gene is TRBJ2-6, the V gene TRBV27; D gene ambiguous. The V gene's germline CDR1 is MNHEY and CDR2 SMNVEV (reference sequence). This CDR3 region has 14 residues. Between the trimmed V and J ends, which lost 5 bases and 0 bases, there was a span of 5 bases. The CDR3 nucleotides are TGTGCCAGCAGTACCCCCTCTGGGGCCAACGTCCTGACTTTC. It yields the protein CASSTPSGANVLTF.

The CDR3 sequence: CASSLSQGNPYEQYF. The CDR3 DNA is TGTGCCAGCAGCTTATCCCAGGGGAATCCCTACGAGCAGTACTTC. This chain connects TRBV7-2 to TRBJ2-7; a weak D match, TRBD1 (6 bases). This CDR3 is 15 amino acids long. Germline lookup yields CDR1 SGHTA and CDR2 FQGNSA. Trimming pared 2 bases from V and 2 bases from J, leaving 13 bases between.

The gene calls are TRBV5-1 and TRBJ1-1, with 7 nucleotides matching TRBD1. CDR3 length: 14 residues. The ends lost 4 bases at V and 4 bases at J; junction bases unmatched: 7. The germline V gene encodes CDR1 SGHRS and CDR2 YFSETQ. In nucleotides, the CDR3 is TGCGCCAGCAGCAGACAGACAGGGTCCACTGAAGCTTTCTTT. Its translation is CASSRQTGSTEAFF.

Details on this clonotype: A read error may account for a junction end that differs from germline. The V gene is TRBV20-1, the J gene TRBJ2-7; D not resolved. Germline CDR1 DFQATT, CDR2 SNEGSKA (reference sequence). The CDR3 sequence is 11 residues long. The CDR3 here is CSASPSHEQYF. As DNA, the CDR3 is TGCAGTGCTAGTCCCTCCCACGAGCAGTACTTC.

The V gene is TRBV3-1, the J gene TRBJ1-2, with TRBD1 identical over 7 bases. The CDR3 is 14 amino acids. The germline V gene encodes CDR1 LGHDT and CDR2 YNNKEL (reference sequence). V trimming: 3 bases; J trimming: 6 bases; junction bases outside the gene matches: 7. CDR3 nucleotide sequence: TGTGCCAGCAGCCACAGGGGGACCTTACATGGCTACACCTTC. Protein product: CASSHRGTLHGYTF.

This clonotype has a handful of counts. This sequence joins TRBV20-1 and TRBJ1-5; D remains ambiguous. Deletions cut 3 bases from V and 0 bases from J, with 9 bases between. The length of the CDR3 is 14 residues. CDR1 DFQATT and CDR2 SNEGSKA come from the germline V gene (reference sequence). CDR3 region: CSASARYSNQPQHF. CDR3 bases: TGCAGTGCTAGCGCCCGGTATAGCAATCAGCCCCAGCATTTT.

The gene calls are TRBV9 and TRBJ2-1, with unresolved D. CDR1 and CDR2 from the germline V gene are SGDLS and YYNGEE. The CDR3 spans 12 residues. Trimming shortened V by 0 bases and J by 10 bases, and 8 bases separated the two germline ends. The CDR3: CASSVDVTEQFF. DNA for the CDR3: TGTGCCAGCAGCGTAGATGTAACCGAGCAGTTCTTC.

A note on this clonotype: Given a much more abundant clone one base away, this may be a read error. This chain connects TRBV7-2 to TRBJ1-1, with D uncertain. The CDR3 has 12 amino acids. CDR1 and CDR2 (germline): SGHTA, FQGNSA. The CDR3 reads CASRAWNTEDFF. The CDR3 DNA is TGTGCCAGCAGAGCCTGGAACACTGAAGATTTCTTT.

This clonotype was seen a few times. This sequence joins TRBV7-2 and TRBJ2-1; TRBD1 might be the D (6 bases). The germline CDR1 and CDR2 sequences are SGHTA and FQGNSA. The germline V and J ends were trimmed by 1 base and 6 bases, with 16 bases remaining between them. The CDR3 contains 16 residues. The CDR3 sequence: CASSLVVAGAGNEQFF. Here the CDR3 DNA reads TGTGCCAGCAGCTTAGTGGTGGCAGGGGCAGGCAATGAGCAGTTCTTC.

The chain employs TRBV7-2 and TRBJ1-5; the D is unclear. Trimming took off 5 bases at V and 4 bases at J, with 6 bases between the two ends. Germline CDR1 is SGHTA and CDR2 is FQGNSA. The CDR3 runs 12 residues. The CDR3 loop reads CASSALNQPQHF. CDR3 sequence (DNA): TGTGCCAGCAGCGCCCTTAATCAGCCCCAGCATTTT.

This clonotype was counted a few times. The genes are TRBV30 and TRBJ2-4, with D tentatively TRBD1 (6 bases). This CDR3 contains 12 residues. Germline CDR1 reads GTSNPN; CDR2 reads SVGIG (reference sequence). Trimming pared 1 base from V and 9 bases from J, leaving 10 bases between. Here the CDR3 DNA reads TGTGCCTGGAGTGAGGGGGATGGCATTCAGTACTTC. Translated: CAWSEGDGIQYF.

The V call is TRBV5-5, the J call TRBJ1-1; 8 bases are shared with TRBD1. The V gene's germline CDR1 is SGHKS and CDR2 YYEKEE (reference sequence). Trimming took 4 bases from V and 11 from J; bases not matched to a gene: 22. The CDR3 totals 17 residues. CDR3 sequence (DNA): TGTGCCAGCAGCGGGCGGGCAGGGGGCGTTCTCCCTGTGAGGGCTTTCTTT. Protein sequence: CASSGRAGGVLPVRAFF.

This chain links TRBV20-1 with TRBJ1-2; D gene ambiguous. This CDR3 contains 14 residues. V dropped 3 bases and J dropped 0 bases, with 11 bases sitting between them. The germline gives CDR1 DFQATT, CDR2 SNEGSKA (reference sequence). CDR3 coding DNA: TGCAGTGCTAGGGGGATGAGAGCTAACTATGGCTACACCTTC. Encoded protein: CSARGMRANYGYTF.

The chain carries TRBV3-1 and TRBJ2-5; 9 nucleotides line up with TRBD1. CDR1 is LGHDT and CDR2 is YNNKEL in the germline V gene (reference sequence). V dropped 3 bases and J dropped 3; count of bases not matched to a gene: 5. This CDR3 has 15 amino acids. The CDR3 DNA sequence: TGTGCCAGCAGCCATTGGGACAGGGCTGAAGAGACCCAGTACTTC. Amino acids: CASSHWDRAEETQYF.

This sequence joins TRBV9 and TRBJ2-5, with D hard to call. CDR3 size: 13 residues. Trimming pared 1 base from V and 2 bases from J, leaving 6 bases between. Germline V gives CDR1 SGDLS, CDR2 YYNGEE. The DNA for the CDR3 is TGTGCCAGCAGCGTAACAGTGCAAGAGACCCAGTACTTC. Protein product: CASSVTVQETQYF.

CDR3 DNA sequence: TGTGCCAGCAGCCCAGAGGGAGGACGGAATTCACCCCTCCACTTT. This encodes CASSPEGGRNSPLHF. V gene TRBV9 combines with J gene TRBJ1-6; unclear D gene. Trimming stripped 4 bases from V and 7 bases from J, with 15 bases between. Looked up from germline, CDR1 is SGDLS and CDR2 is YYNGEE. The CDR3 contains 15 residues.

This clonotype showed up just a few times. The rearrangement uses TRBV6-2 or TRBV6-3 and TRBJ1-1, with D possibly matching TRBD1 (5 bases). CDR3 size: 13 residues. V gave up 5 bases and J gave up 7 bases, with 14 bases separating them. Germline CDR1 and CDR2: MNHEY and SVGEGT. Written as DNA, the CDR3 is TGTGCCAGCAGTCCGGGGACGGCGCATGAAGCTTTCTTT. This gives the protein CASSPGTAHEAFF.

This sequence joins TRBV4-2 and TRBJ2-2, with unresolved D. This CDR3 region has 12 residues. CDR1 is LGHNA and CDR2 is YNFKEQ in the germline V gene. The ends were cut back, 3 bases at V and 9 bases at J, with 8 bases in the middle. The CDR3 loop is CASSHRTWELFF. CDR3 bases: TGTGCCAGCAGCCACCGAACCTGGGAGCTGTTTTTT.

The J gene is TRBJ2-7, the V gene TRBV28, with TRBD2 as a possible D gene (6 bases). V lost 5 bases to trimming and J lost 3 bases, with 14 bases between them. Germline V gene lookup returns CDR1 MDHEN and CDR2 SYDVKM. The CDR3 has 14 residues. In DNA form, the CDR3 reads TGTGCCAGCAGTCTCTTCGGGGGTAACTACGAGCAGTACGTC. This encodes CASSLFGGNYEQYV.